This T cell receptor (beta chain) comes out of a study of blood T cell repertoires in COVID-19 (dated by TCRdb to 2020 to 2022). Background for the entire study: Samples from collaborators originated in the United States, Italy and Spain and spanned both the acute and convalescent phases of COVID-19. The samples were drawn from two sources: the first 160 participants of the ongoing ImmuneRACE study, and 1,200 or so subjects contributed by 6 global collaborators. Nearly every sample came with metadata listing a de-identified subject ID, COVID-19 status, age in years and sex. The repertoires were made available in a free public database intended to serve as a resource for research on the immune response to SARS-CoV-2. Where available, HLA class I and class II types were taken from metadata supplied by the sample provider and were not determined by assay-based typing. Deeply sampled blood TCRbeta repertoires from subjects exposed to, actively infected with, or recovered from COVID-19 were included in the dataset. The prospective study material was composed of cDNA or gDNA derived from T cells, B-cell-depleted T cells, or PBMCs.

TCRbeta CDR3 regions were amplified from genomic DNA by means of the immunoSEQ Assay, a bias-controlled multiplex PCR. Regarding the original processing steps: The number of nucleated cells in each sample was estimated by amplification of reference gene primers within the assay. Sequence reads were collapsed and filtered to measure the absolute abundance of every unique TCRbeta CDR3 rearrangement. For each sample, productive Simpson clonality was calculated by taking the square root of Simpson's diversity index across productive rearrangements. In its TCRdb copy, this immuneACCESS table keeps in-frame sequences only and misses some clones. Where compared with another copy, unresolved V genes explain less than half of these, and the others have no known cause. D and trimming come from the DNA, and the V and J calls and clone size come from that table. The sample table holds 350,000 or so clones, of which nearly 90% were seen once. Together, the top ten hold 6.5% of the sample.

The full study reports these points: How much clinical and demographic metadata was included differed by source and by participant, and the metadata was provided uncurated.

Each collaborating institution followed its own protocols to collect whole blood in K2EDTA tubes. For TCRbeta analysis, collaborator samples were shipped as frozen whole blood, as isolated PBMCs, or as DNA extracted from either sample type. A note on this clone: It has no known antigen specificity. Per-base qualities were not stored, and no clone one base away is much larger.

The junction shows trimming of 2 bases on V and 0 bases on J, plus 9 bases between the germline ends. Looking up the germline V gene yields CDR1 SGDLS and CDR2 YYNGEE. The CDR3, from cysteine to phenylalanine, totals 15 residues. Just CDR3 DNA is preserved here, 45 bases in frame from base 1. This TCR derives from a man between 18 and 35 years old with active or convalescent COVID-19. The sample consisted of peripheral blood. The chain uses TRBV9 and TRBJ2-1; 5 matching bases give a weak D call of TRBD2. Here is the DNA: TGTGCCAGCAGCGTCGGACTTGGCTCCTACAATGAGCAGTTCTTC. Translated, it gives CASSVGLGSYNEQFF.